A single sample gave rise to the 23 T cell receptor beta chains below, sequenced in a study of blood T cell repertoires in COVID-19. Here immunoSEQ multiplex PCR was the method, and the copy in TCRdb shows in-frame clones only, minus some. The sample holds 200,000 to 250,000 clones, about 91% seen once. The specimen was peripheral blood. These TCRs come from a man between 18 and 29 years old with active or convalescent COVID-19.

The chain has TRBV28 and TRBJ1-5; weak D call: TRBD1 (6 bases). CDR1 is MDHEN and CDR2 is SYDVKM in the germline V gene. The CDR3 is 14 amino acids. V was shortened by 10 bases and J by 1 base, with 14 bases between the two germline ends. The CDR3: CATTGNPSNQPQHF. CDR3 DNA: TGTGCCACAACAGGGAACCCCAGCAATCAGCCCCAGCATTTT.

The gene calls are TRBV4-2 and TRBJ2-1; tentatively, D is TRBD2 (5 bases). The V and J ends lost 1 base and 5 bases respectively, with 6 bases between them. CDR3 length equals 13 residues. CDR1 is LGHNA and CDR2 is YNFKEQ in the germline V gene. CDR3 sequence (DNA): TGTGCCAGCAGCCAAGCTAGCAACAATGAGCAGTTCTTC. Residues: CASSQASNNEQFF.

As regards this clone: The sample contains more than one DNA sequence encoding this CDR3. This chain joins TRBV30 and TRBJ2-2, with TRBD1 matching over 7 bases. The V gene end was trimmed by 4 bases and the J gene end by 1 base; junction bases not matched to a gene: 3. The CDR3 has 14 amino acids. The germline V gene has CDR1 GTSNPN and CDR2 SVGIG (reference sequence). The CDR3 region is CAWTRTGNTGELFF. The DNA of the CDR3 is TGTGCCTGGACTAGGACAGGGAACACCGGGGAGCTGTTTTTT.

This chain joins TRBV5-1 and TRBJ2-2, with TRBD2 as a possible D gene (5 bases). V was cut by 4 bases and J by 4 bases, with 11 bases left in between. Germline values: CDR1 SGHRS, CDR2 YFSETQ. CDR3 length: 14 residues. This CDR3 reads CASSRDYFTGELFF. The CDR3 DNA follows: TGCGCCAGCAGCAGAGACTATTTCACCGGGGAGCTGTTTTTT.

The rearrangement joins TRBV4-1 to TRBJ1-1, with D tentatively TRBD1 (6 bases). This CDR3 contains 15 residues. Germline assignment: CDR1 MGHRA and CDR2 YSYEKL. V gave up 1 base and J gave up 6 bases, with 15 bases separating them. For the CDR3, the DNA is TGCGCCAGCAGCCAAGTCGTGACAGGAGACTCTGAAGCTTTCTTT. Its protein is CASSQVVTGDSEAFF.

This chain joins TRBV9 and TRBJ2-3; TRBD2 might be the D (6 bases). The CDR3 loop spans 15 amino acids. The germline V and J ends were trimmed by 3 bases and 0 bases, with 11 bases remaining between them. Germline assignment: CDR1 SGDLS and CDR2 YYNGEE. Here the CDR3 reads CASSDRGASTDTQYF. Written as DNA, the CDR3 is TGTGCCAGCAGCGATCGCGGGGCTAGCACAGATACGCAGTATTTT.

The chain carries TRBV24-1 and TRBJ2-3, with D maybe TRBD2 (5 bases). V was cut by 9 bases and J by 6 bases, with 12 bases left in between. The CDR3 length is 12 residues. The germline gives CDR1 KGHDR, CDR2 SFDVKD. The CDR3 region has the DNA TGTGCCACCGGAGGATCCTCCGATACGCAGTATTTT. This gives the protein CATGGSSDTQYF.

CDR3 DNA: TGTGCCAGCAGTTTACTAATAGCGGGAGTTACCGGGGAGCTGTTTTTT. This encodes CASSLLIAGVTGELFF. The chain couples TRBV28 to TRBJ2-2; TRBD2 matches at 9 bases. Germline CDR1 MDHEN, CDR2 SYDVKM. The CDR3 runs 16 residues. The V gene end was trimmed by 2 bases and the J gene end by 5 bases; junction bases not matched to a gene: 6.

V is TRBV24-1 and J is TRBJ1-2; D might be TRBD1 (5 bases). V was clipped by 3 bases and J by 8 bases, with 12 bases between them. The germline V gene has CDR1 KGHDR and CDR2 SFDVKD. The CDR3 sequence is 13 residues long. In nucleotides, the CDR3 is TGTGCCACCAGTGATGTCAGGGATCACGGCTACACCTTC. Its protein product is CATSDVRDHGYTF.

The rearrangement uses TRBV9 and TRBJ2-3; 7 bases are shared with TRBD2. V dropped 0 bases and J dropped 0; count of bases not matched to a gene: 7. The germline V gene has CDR1 SGDLS and CDR2 YYNGEE. CDR3 length equals 17 residues. The CDR3, as DNA: TGTGCCAGCAGCGTAGCCGGCGGGGGAGCTAGCACAGATACGCAGTATTTT. Translation: CASSVAGGGASTDTQYF. Variable domain in full (rest from reference TRBV9 and TRBJ2-3): DSGVTQTPKHLITATGQRVTLRCSPRSGDLSVYWYQQSLDQGLQFLIQYYNGEERAKGNILERFSAQQFPDLHSELNLSSLELGDSALYFCASSVAGGGASTDTQYFGPGTRLTVL.

V usage is TRBV10-1 and J usage is TRBJ1-6; TRBD1 matches 10 bases. Germline assignment: CDR1 WNHNN and CDR2 SYGVQD (reference sequence). The ends lost 4 bases at V and 10 bases at J; junction bases unmatched: 13. The length of the CDR3 is 17 residues. CDR3 sequence (DNA): TGCGCCAGCAGTGTAAAGGACAGGGGGGAAGATCGATCACCCCTCCACTTT. This gives the protein CASSVKDRGEDRSPLHF.

The chain combines TRBV5-6 with TRBJ2-7; 7 nucleotides align to TRBD2. CDR3 length equals 15 residues. V lost 0 bases to trimming and J lost 5 bases; unmatched junction nucleotides: 8. Germline CDR1 reads SGHDT; CDR2 reads YYEEEE. The CDR3 region is CASSLVREFIHEQYF. In nucleotides, the CDR3 is TGTGCCAGCAGCTTGGTGCGGGAGTTTATCCACGAGCAGTACTTC.

This clone occurred a few times. The J gene is TRBJ1-4, the V gene TRBV4-3; unclear D gene. There are 14 residues in the CDR3. CDR1 and CDR2 (germline): LGHNA, YSLEER. The ends were cut back, 0 bases at V and 4 bases at J, with 6 bases in the middle. CDR3 DNA: TGCGCCAGCAGCCAAGATCGAGGTAATGAAAAACTGTTTTTT. It specifies CASSQDRGNEKLFF.

V gene TRBV4-3 combines with J gene TRBJ1-3, with D possibly being TRBD1 (5 bases). CDR1 is LGHNA, CDR2 YSLEER, per germline. The V end lost 0 bases, the J end lost 1 base, and 10 bases lay between the germline ends. The CDR3 totals 16 residues. CDR3 amino acids: CASSQDQGQSGNTIYF. CDR3 bases: TGCGCCAGCAGCCAAGATCAGGGCCAGTCTGGAAACACCATATATTTT.

The chain couples TRBV6-1 to TRBJ1-2; TRBD1 aligns across 7 bases. The ends lost 4 bases at V and 6 bases at J; junction bases unmatched: 17. CDR3 length: 17 residues. Germline assignment: CDR1 MNHNS and CDR2 SASEGT. The CDR3 coding sequence is TGTGCCAGCAGTGCTATCGTGACAGGGAATGGAGGGGATGGCTACACCTTC. This translates into CASSAIVTGNGGDGYTF.

The chain has TRBV19 and TRBJ2-7; a possible D gene is TRBD1 (5 bases). V lost 3 bases and J lost 2, with 17 bases in between. There are 16 residues in the CDR3. Germline V gene lookup returns CDR1 LNHDA and CDR2 SQIVND (reference sequence). The CDR3 here is CASSMSGAYPTYEQYF. The CDR3 DNA reads TGTGCCAGTAGTATGAGTGGGGCGTACCCTACCTACGAGCAGTACTTC.

The sample holds many counts of this clone. CDR3 in amino acids: CSVEDDGSGTTYEQYF. The CDR3 DNA reads as TGCAGCGTTGAAGATGACGGTAGCGGAACCACCTACGAGCAGTACTTC. The chain uses TRBV29-1 and TRBJ2-7; perhaps TRBD2 as D (6 bases). Germline assignment: CDR1 SQVTM and CDR2 ANQGSEA. The CDR3 is 16 amino acids. V lost 0 bases and J 2 bases, leaving 17 bases between the germline ends.

J is TRBJ2-5 and V is TRBV7-2; TRBD1 agrees at 10 bases. Germline V lookup: CDR1 SGHTA, CDR2 FQGNSA. CDR3 length: 14 amino acids. The V and J ends lost 5 bases and 4 bases, in that order; junction bases with no gene match: 4. The CDR3 DNA is TGTGCCAGCAGCGCGAGGGACAGGGGAGAGACCCAGTACTTC. Protein sequence: CASSARDRGETQYF.

The chain combines TRBV27 with TRBJ2-1; TRBD1 matches 7 bases. The CDR3 length is 14 residues. Germline loops: CDR1 MNHEY, CDR2 SMNVEV (reference sequence). V lost 4 bases and J lost 14; bases outside the gene matches: 14. The CDR3 spells CASSSRTGPGVEFF. Written as DNA, the CDR3 is TGTGCCAGCAGTTCCCGGACAGGCCCAGGTGTGGAGTTCTTC.

This chain connects TRBV20-1 to TRBJ2-4; 14 bases are shared with TRBD2. The V segment lost 3 bases and the J segment 1 base; nucleotides outside the gene matches: 8. This CDR3 is built from 18 residues. CDR1 is DFQATT and CDR2 is SNEGSKA in the germline V gene (reference sequence). The CDR3 reads CSASLGLAGVGAKNIQYF. The DNA of the CDR3 is TGCAGTGCTAGTTTGGGACTAGCGGGAGTTGGGGCCAAAAACATTCAGTACTTC.

The rearrangement links TRBV29-1 to TRBJ1-2; 8 nucleotides align to TRBD1. Germline-derived CDR1 and CDR2 are SQVTM and ANQGSEA. V trimming: 7 bases; J trimming: 6 bases; junction bases outside the gene matches: 10. The CDR3 runs to 13 residues. CDR3 nucleotides: TGCAGCGCTCAGGGGGCGCGGGAAAATGGCTACACCTTC. It codes for CSAQGARENGYTF.

The chain joins TRBV7-2 to TRBJ2-5; no reliable D call. The V and J ends lost 6 bases and 5 bases respectively, with 13 bases between them. Looked up from germline, CDR1 is SGHTA and CDR2 is FQGNSA. CDR3 length: 13 residues. CDR3 bases: TGTGCCAGCAGTCCTACCCCCGGGGAGACCCAGTACTTC. Protein: CASSPTPGETQYF.

The chain joins TRBV9 to TRBJ2-1; perhaps TRBD2 as D (7 bases). Germline loops: CDR1 SGDLS, CDR2 YYNGEE. CDR3 size: 15 residues. The V and J ends lost 7 bases and 6 bases respectively, with 20 bases between them. The CDR3 protein is CASSEGGGLFNEQFF. As DNA, the CDR3 is TGTGCCAGCTCAGAGGGGGGAGGGCTATTCAATGAGCAGTTCTTC.